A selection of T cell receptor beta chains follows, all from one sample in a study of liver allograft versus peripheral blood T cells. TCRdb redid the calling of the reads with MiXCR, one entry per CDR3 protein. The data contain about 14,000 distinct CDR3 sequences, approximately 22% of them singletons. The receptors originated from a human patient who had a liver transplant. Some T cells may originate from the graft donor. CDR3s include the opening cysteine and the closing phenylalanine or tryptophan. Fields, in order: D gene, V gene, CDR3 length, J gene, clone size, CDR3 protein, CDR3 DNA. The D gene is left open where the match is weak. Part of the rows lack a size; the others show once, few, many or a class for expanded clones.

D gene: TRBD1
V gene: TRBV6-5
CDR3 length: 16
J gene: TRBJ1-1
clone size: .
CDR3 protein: CASSYGTGLTNTEAFF
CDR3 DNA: TGTGCCAGCAGTTATGGGACAGGGCTGACGAACACTGAAGCTTTCTTT

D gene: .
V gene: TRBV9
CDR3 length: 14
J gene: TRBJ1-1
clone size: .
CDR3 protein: CASSVVTYPDKAFF
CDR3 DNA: TGTGCCAGCAGCGTCGTCACCTACCCTGACAAAGCTTTCTTT

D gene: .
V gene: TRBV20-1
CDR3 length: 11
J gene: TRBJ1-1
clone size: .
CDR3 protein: CSASRVAEAFF
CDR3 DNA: TGCAGTGCTAGTAGGGTCGCTGAAGCTTTCTTT

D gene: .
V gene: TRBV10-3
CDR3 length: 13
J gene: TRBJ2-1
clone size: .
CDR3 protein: CAISPRTDNEQFF
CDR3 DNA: TGTGCCATCAGTCCTCGGACCGACAATGAGCAGTTCTTC

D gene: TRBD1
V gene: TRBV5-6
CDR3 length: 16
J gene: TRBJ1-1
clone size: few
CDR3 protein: CASSPWTGGGVTEAFF
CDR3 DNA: TGTGCCAGCAGCCCCTGGACAGGGGGAGGCGTCACTGAAGCTTTCTTT

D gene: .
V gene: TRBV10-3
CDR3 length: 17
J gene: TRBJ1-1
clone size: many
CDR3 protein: CAISGGVGVGKNTEAFF
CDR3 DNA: TGTGCCATCAGTGGTGGGGTAGGGGTAGGGAAGAACACTGAAGCTTTCTTT

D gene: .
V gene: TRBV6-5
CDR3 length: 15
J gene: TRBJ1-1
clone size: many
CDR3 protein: CASSYSRHPNTEAFF
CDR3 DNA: TGTGCCAGCAGTTACTCCCGACACCCAAACACTGAAGCTTTCTTT

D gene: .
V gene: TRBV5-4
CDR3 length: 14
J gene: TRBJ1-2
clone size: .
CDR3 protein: CASSFYQRNYGYTF
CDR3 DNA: TGTGCCAGCAGCTTCTACCAGAGAAACTATGGCTACACCTTC

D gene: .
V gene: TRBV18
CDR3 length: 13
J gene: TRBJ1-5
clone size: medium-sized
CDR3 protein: CASSPPSGQPQHF
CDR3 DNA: TGTGCCAGCTCACCACCTTCGGGTCAGCCCCAGCATTTT

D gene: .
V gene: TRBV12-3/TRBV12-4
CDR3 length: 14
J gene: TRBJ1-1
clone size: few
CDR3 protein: CASTLLTGNTEAFF
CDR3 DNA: TGTGCCAGCACCCTCCTTACAGGAAACACTGAAGCTTTCTTT

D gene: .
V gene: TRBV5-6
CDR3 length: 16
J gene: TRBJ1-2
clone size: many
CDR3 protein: CASSLASPPGRNGYTF
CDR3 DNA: TGTGCCAGCAGCTTGGCCTCCCCTCCAGGGAGGAATGGCTACACCTTC

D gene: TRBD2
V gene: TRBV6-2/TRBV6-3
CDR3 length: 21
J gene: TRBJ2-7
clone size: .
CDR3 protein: CASRPGGGAGLLPTRTYEQYF
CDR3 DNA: TGTGCCAGCAGGCCCGGAGGTGGCGCGGGACTATTACCCACCCGTACCTACGAGCAGTACTTC

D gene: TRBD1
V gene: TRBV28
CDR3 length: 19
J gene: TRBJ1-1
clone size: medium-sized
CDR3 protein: CASSPRRWTGEERNTEAFF
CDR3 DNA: TGTGCCAGCAGTCCTCGTAGGTGGACAGGGGAGGAGAGGAACACTGAAGCTTTCTTT

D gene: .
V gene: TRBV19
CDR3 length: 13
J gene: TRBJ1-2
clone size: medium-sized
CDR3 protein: CASSMGDGYGYTF
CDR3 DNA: TGTGCCAGTAGTATGGGGGACGGCTATGGCTACACCTTC

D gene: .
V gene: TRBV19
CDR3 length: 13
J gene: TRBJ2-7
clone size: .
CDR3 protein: CASSIFGDYEQYF
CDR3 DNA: TGTGCCAGTAGTATATTCGGAGACTACGAGCAGTACTTC

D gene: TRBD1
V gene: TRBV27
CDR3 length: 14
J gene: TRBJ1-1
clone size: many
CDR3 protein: CASSSTGDSTEAFF
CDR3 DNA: TGTGCCAGCAGTTCAACGGGGGACAGCACTGAAGCTTTCTTT

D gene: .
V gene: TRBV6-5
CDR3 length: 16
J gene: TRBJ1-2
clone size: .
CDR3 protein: CASSLLREGADYGYTF
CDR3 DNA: TGTGCCAGCAGTTTACTCCGCGAGGGTGCCGACTATGGCTACACCTTC

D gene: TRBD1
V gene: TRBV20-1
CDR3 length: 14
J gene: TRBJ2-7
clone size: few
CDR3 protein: CSAKDRGLSYEQYF
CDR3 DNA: TGCAGTGCAAAGGACAGGGGGCTCTCCTACGAGCAGTACTTC

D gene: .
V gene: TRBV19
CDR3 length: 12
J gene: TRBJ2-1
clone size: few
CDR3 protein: CASSMGQGKQFF
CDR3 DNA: TGTGCCAGTAGTATGGGCCAGGGGAAGCAGTTCTTC

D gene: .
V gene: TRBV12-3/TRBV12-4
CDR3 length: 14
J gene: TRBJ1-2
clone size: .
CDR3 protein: CASSPKVELYGYTF
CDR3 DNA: TGTGCCAGCAGTCCTAAGGTCGAACTATATGGCTACACCTTC

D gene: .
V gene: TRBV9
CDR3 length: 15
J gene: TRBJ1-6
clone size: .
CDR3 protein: CASSVAGARDSPLHF
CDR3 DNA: TGTGCCAGCAGCGTAGCGGGGGCCAGGGATTCACCCCTCCACTTT

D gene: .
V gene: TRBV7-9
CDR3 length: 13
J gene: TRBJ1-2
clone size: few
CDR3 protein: CASSPQANYGYTF
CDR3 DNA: TGTGCCAGCAGTCCACAGGCTAACTATGGCTACACCTTC

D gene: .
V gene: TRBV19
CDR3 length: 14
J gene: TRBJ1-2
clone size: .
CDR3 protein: CASSKGPLESGYTF
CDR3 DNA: TGTGCCAGTAGTAAGGGACCCCTCGAGAGTGGCTACACCTTC

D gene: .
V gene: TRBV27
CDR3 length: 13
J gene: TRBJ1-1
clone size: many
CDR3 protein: CASSPWPPTAAFF
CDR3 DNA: TGTGCCAGCAGTCCTTGGCCCCCTACGGCGGCTTTCTTT

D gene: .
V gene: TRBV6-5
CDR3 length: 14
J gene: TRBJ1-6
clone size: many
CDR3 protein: CASRPDGSNSPLHF
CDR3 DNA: TGTGCCAGCAGGCCCGACGGATCCAATTCACCCCTCCACTTT

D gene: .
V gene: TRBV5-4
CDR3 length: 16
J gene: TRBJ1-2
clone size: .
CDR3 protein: CASSLDGGGQSYGYTF
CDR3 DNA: TGTGCCAGCAGCTTGGATGGGGGTGGGCAGTCCTATGGCTACACCTTC

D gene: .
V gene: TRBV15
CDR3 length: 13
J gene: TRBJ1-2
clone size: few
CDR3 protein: CATSTGEAYGYTF
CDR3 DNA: TGTGCCACCAGCACAGGGGAGGCCTATGGCTACACCTTC

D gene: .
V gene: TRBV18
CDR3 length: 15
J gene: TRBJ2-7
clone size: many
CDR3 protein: CASSPRGGASYEQYF
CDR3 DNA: TGTGCCAGCTCACCACGCGGGGGCGCTTCCTACGAGCAGTACTTC

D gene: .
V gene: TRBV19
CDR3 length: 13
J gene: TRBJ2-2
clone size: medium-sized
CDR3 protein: CASSTGVSGELFF
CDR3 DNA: TGTGCCAGTAGTACAGGGGTGTCCGGGGAGCTGTTTTTT

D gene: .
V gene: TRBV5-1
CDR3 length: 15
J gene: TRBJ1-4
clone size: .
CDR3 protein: CASSDQGGFAEKLFF
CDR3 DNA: TGCGCCAGCAGCGATCAAGGGGGGTTTGCGGAAAAACTGTTTTTT

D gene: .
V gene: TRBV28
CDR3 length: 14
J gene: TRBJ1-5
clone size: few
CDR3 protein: CASGTWTGAQPQHF
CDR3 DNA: TGTGCCAGCGGCACGTGGACGGGGGCTCAGCCCCAGCATTTT